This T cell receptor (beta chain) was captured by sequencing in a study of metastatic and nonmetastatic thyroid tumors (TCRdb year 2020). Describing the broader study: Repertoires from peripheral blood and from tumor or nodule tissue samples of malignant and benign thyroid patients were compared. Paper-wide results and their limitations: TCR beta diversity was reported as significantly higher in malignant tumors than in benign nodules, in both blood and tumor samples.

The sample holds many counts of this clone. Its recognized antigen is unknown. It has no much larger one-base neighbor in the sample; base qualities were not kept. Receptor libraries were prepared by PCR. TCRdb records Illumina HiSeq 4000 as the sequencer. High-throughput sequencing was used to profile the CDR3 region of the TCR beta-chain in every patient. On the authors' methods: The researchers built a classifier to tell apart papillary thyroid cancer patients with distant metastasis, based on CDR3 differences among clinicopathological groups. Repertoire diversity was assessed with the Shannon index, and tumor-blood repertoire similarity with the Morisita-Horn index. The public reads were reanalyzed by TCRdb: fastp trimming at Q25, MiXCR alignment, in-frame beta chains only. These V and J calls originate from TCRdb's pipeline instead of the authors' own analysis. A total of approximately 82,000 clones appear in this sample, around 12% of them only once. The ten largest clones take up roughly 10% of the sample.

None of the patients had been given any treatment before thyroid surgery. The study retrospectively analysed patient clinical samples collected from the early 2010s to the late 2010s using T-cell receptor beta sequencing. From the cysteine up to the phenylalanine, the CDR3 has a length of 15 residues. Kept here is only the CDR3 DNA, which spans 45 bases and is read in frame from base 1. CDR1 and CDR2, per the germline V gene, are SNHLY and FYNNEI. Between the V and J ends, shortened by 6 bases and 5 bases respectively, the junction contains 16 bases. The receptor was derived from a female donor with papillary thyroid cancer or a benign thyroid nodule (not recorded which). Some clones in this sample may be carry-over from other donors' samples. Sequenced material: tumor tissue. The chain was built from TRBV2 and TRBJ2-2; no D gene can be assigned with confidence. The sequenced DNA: TGTGCCAGCAGGCCAACAAAAGCGAGAACCGGGGAGCTGTTTTTT. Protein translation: CASRPTKARTGELFF.